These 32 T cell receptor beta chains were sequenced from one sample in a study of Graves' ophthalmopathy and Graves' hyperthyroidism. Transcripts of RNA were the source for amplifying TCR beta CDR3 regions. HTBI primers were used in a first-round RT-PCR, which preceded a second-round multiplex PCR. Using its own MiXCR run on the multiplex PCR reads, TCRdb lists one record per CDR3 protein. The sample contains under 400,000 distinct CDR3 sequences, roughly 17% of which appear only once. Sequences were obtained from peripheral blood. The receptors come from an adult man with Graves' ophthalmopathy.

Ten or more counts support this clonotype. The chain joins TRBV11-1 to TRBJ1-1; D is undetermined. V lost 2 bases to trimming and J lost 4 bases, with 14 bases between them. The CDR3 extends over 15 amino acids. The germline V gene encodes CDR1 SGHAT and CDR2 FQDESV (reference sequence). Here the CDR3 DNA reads TGTGCCAGCAGCTTAAACGGACCGCTTCTCACTGAAGCTTTCTTT. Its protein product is CASSLNGPLLTEAFF.

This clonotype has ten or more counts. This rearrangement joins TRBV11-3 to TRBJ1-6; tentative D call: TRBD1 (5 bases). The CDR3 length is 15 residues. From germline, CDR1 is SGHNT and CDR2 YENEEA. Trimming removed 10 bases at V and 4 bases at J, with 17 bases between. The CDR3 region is CATPLGTDYNSPLHF. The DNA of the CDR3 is TGTGCCACGCCTCTTGGGACGGATTATAATTCACCCCTCCACTTT.

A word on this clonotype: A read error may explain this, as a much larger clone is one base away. The CDR3 bases are TGTGCCAGCAGCCCGACGGGACGAAGCAATCAGCCCCAGCATTTT. Residues: CASSPTGRSNQPQHF. The chain links TRBV3-1 to TRBJ1-5; D perhaps matches TRBD1 (5 bases). The CDR3 contains 15 residues. Trimming shortened V by 4 bases and J by 1 base, and 11 bases separated the two germline ends. Germline CDR1 reads LGHDT; CDR2 reads YNNKEL (reference sequence).

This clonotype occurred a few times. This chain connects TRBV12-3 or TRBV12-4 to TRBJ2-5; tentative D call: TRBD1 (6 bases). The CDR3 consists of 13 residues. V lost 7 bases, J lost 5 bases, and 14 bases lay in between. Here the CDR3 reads CASTDQGHETQYF. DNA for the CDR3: TGTGCCAGCACCGACCAGGGGCATGAGACCCAGTACTTC.

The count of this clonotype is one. CDR3: CASSLGTADNSPLHF. DNA for the CDR3: TGCGCCAGCAGCCTAGGGACAGCCGATAATTCACCCCTCCACTTT. The chain is built from TRBV4-3 and TRBJ1-6; 7 bases fit TRBD1. The junction had 5 bases not matched to a gene; V was cut back by 4 bases and J by 5 bases. From germline, CDR1 is LGHNA and CDR2 YSLEER. CDR3 length equals 15 residues.

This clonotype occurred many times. The CDR3 is CASSETDYGYTF. The CDR3 DNA reads as TGTGCCAGCAGTGAGACTGACTATGGCTACACCTTC. The V gene is TRBV6-1, the J gene TRBJ1-2; D remains unclear. Germline V gene lookup returns CDR1 MNHNS and CDR2 SASEGT. V was cut by 3 bases and J by 3 bases, with 5 bases left in between. The CDR3 totals 12 residues.

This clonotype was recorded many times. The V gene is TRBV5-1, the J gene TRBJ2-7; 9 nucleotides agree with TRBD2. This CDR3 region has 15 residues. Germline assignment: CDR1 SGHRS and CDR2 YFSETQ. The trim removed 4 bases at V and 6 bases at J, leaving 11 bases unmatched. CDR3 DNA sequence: TGCGCCAGCAGCCCGACTAGCGGAGCCCGTTTCGAGCAGTACTTC. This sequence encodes CASSPTSGARFEQYF.

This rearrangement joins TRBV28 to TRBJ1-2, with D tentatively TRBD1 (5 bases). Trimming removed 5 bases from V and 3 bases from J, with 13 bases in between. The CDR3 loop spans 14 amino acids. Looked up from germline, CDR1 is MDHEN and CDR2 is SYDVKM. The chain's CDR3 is CASSSVRVYYGYTF. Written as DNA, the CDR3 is TGTGCCAGCAGTAGCGTCAGGGTCTACTATGGCTACACCTTC.

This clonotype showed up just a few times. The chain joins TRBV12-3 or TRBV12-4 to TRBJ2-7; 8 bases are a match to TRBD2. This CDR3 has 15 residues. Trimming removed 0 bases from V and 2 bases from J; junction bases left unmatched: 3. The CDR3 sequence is CASSLAGLGAYEQYF. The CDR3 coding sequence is TGTGCCAGCAGTTTAGCGGGACTAGGAGCCTACGAGCAGTACTTC.

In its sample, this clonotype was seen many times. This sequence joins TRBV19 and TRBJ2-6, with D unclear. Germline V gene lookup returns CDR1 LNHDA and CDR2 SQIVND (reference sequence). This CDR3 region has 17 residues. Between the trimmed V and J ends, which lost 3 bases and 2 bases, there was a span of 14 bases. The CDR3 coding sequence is TGTGCCAGTAGTATTTCGGCGATCCCGCCTGGGGCCAACGTCCTGACTTTC. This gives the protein CASSISAIPPGANVLTF.

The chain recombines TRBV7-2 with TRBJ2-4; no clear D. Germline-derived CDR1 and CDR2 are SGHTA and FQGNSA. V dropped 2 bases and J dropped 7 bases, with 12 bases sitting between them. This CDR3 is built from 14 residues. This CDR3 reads CASSLQGVVNIQYF. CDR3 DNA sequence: TGTGCCAGCAGCTTACAAGGAGTGGTGAACATTCAGTACTTC.

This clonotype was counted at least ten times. The CDR3 nucleotides are TGTGCCACCAGCAGGCCCCGGGGACAGGGTACCCCGAACACCGGGGAGCTGTTTTTT. Amino acids: CATSRPRGQGTPNTGELFF. The chain is built from TRBV15 and TRBJ2-2; 9 positions agree with TRBD1. There are 19 residues in the CDR3. The J segment lost 0 bases and the V segment lost 3 bases, leaving 11 bases of the junction unmatched. Germline assignment: CDR1 LNHNV and CDR2 YYDKDF (reference sequence).

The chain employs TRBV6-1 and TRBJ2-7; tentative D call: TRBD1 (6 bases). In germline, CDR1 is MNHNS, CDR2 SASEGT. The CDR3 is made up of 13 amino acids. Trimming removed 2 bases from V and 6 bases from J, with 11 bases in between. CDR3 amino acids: CASSETGSREQYF. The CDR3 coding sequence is TGTGCCAGCAGTGAAACAGGGTCTCGCGAGCAGTACTTC.

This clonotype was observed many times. The CDR3 protein is CASSRTGQTEAFF. In nucleotides, the CDR3 is TGTGCCAGCAGCAGAACGGGACAGACTGAAGCTTTCTTT. The chain uses TRBV12-3 or TRBV12-4 and TRBJ1-1; the match to TRBD1 covers 7 bases. CDR3 length: 13 amino acids. V shed 6 bases, J shed 5 bases, and the junction held 6 bases outside the gene matches.

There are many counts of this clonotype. The CDR3 protein is CASSRTGQRNTGELFF. CDR3 bases: TGTGCCAGCAGTCGCACGGGACAGAGGAACACCGGGGAGCTGTTTTTT. The rearrangement uses TRBV6-2 or TRBV6-3 and TRBJ2-2; 7 bases map to TRBD1. Germline assignment: CDR1 MNHEY and CDR2 SVGEGT. After removal of 5 bases from V and 1 base from J, the junction contained 7 bases not matched to a gene. The CDR3 covers 16 residues.

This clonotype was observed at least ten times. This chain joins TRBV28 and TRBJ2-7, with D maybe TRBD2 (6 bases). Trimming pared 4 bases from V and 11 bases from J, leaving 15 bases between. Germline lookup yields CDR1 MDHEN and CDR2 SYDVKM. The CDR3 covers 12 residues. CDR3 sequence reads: CASSSAGLREYF. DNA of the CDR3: TGTGCCAGCAGTTCAGCGGGCCTACGGGAGTACTTC.

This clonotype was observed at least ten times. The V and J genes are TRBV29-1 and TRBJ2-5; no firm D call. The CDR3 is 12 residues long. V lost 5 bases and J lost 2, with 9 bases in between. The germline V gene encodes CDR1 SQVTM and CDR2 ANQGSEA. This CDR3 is CSVSQNQETQYF. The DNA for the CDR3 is TGCAGCGTTTCACAGAATCAAGAGACCCAGTACTTC.

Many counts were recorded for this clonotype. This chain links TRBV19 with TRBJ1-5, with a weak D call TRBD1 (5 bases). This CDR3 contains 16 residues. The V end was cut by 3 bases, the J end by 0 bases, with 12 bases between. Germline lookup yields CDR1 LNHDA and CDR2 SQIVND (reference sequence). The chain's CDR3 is CASSMDAGYSNQPQHF. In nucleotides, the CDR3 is TGTGCCAGTAGTATGGATGCAGGGTATAGCAATCAGCCCCAGCATTTT.

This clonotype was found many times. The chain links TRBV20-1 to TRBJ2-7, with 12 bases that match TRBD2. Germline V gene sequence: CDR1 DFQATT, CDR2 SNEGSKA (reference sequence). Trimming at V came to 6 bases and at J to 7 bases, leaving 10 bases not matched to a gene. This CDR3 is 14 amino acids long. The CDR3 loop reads CSATPSGRAQEQYF. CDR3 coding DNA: TGCAGTGCGACCCCTAGCGGGAGGGCGCAGGAGCAGTACTTC.

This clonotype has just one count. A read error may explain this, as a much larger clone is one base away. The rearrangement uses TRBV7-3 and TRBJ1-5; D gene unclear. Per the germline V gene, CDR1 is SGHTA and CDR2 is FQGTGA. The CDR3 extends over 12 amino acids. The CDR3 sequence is CASNLRHQPQHF. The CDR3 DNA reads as TGTGCCAGCAACTTAAGGCATCAGCCCCAGCATTTT.

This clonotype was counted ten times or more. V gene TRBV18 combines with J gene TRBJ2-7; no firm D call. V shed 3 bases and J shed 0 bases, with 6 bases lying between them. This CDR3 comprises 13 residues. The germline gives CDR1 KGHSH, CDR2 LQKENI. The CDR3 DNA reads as TGTGCCAGCTCACCTACACCCTCCTACGAGCAGTACTTC. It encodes CASSPTPSYEQYF.

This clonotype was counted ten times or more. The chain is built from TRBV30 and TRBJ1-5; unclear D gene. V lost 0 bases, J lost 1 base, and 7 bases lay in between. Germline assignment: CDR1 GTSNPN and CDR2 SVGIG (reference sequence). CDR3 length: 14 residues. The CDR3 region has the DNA TGTGCCTGGAGTGTGGGTGTGAGCAATCAGCCCCAGCATTTT. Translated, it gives CAWSVGVSNQPQHF.

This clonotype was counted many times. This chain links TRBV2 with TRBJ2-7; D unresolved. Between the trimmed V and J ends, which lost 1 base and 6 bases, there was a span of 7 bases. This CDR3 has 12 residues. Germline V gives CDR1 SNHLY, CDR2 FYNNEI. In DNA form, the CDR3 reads TGTGCCAGCAGTGAAGAGTCAGGCGAGCAGTACTTC. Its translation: CASSEESGEQYF.

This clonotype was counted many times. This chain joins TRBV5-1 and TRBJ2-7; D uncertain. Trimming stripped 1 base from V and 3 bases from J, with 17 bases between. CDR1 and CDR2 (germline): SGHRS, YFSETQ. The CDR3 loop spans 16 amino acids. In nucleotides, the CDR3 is TGCGCCAGCAGCTTGTCCAGTCGAAAGAGAGGCTACGAGCAGTACTTC. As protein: CASSLSSRKRGYEQYF.

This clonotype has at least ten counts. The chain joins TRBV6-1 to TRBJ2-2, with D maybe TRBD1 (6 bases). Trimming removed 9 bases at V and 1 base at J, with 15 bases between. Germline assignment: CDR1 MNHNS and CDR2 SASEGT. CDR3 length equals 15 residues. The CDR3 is CARGGGSGNTGELFF. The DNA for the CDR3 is TGTGCCAGAGGGGGTGGGTCAGGGAACACCGGGGAGCTGTTTTTT.

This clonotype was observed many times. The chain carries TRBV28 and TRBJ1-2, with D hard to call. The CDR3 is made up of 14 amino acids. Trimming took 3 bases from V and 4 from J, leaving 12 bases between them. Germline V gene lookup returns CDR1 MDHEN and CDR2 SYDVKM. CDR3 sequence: CASSFSGSTYGYTF. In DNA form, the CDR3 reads TGTGCCAGCAGTTTTTCGGGCAGTACCTATGGCTACACCTTC.

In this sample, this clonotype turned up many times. The CDR3 protein is CATRNSGRSNEQYF. CDR3 sequence (DNA): TGTGCCACCCGAAATAGCGGGAGGTCCAACGAGCAGTACTTC. The V and J genes are TRBV28 and TRBJ2-7; 10 bases map to TRBD2. This CDR3 has 14 amino acids. With V trimmed by 10 bases and J by 5 bases, 11 bases remained unmatched. CDR1 and CDR2 (germline): MDHEN, SYDVKM. Filled out from reference TRBV28 and TRBJ2-7, the complete variable domain reads DVKVTQSSRYLVKRTGEKVFLECVQDMDHENMFWYRQDPGLGLRLIYFSYDVKMKEKGDIPEGYSVSREKKERFSLILESASTNQTSMYLCATRNSGRSNEQYFGPGTRLTVT.

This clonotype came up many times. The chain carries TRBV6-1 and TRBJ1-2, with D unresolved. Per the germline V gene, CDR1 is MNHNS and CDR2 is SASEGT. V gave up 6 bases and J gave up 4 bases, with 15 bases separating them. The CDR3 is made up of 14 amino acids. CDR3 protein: CASRRTRERYGYTF. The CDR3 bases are TGTGCCAGCAGGAGAACTAGGGAGCGCTATGGCTACACCTTC.

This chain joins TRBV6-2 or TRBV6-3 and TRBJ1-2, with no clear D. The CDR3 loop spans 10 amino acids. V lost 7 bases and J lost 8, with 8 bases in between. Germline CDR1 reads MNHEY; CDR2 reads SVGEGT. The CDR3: CASKVYGYTF. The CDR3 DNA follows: TGTGCCAGCAAGGTTTACGGCTACACCTTC.

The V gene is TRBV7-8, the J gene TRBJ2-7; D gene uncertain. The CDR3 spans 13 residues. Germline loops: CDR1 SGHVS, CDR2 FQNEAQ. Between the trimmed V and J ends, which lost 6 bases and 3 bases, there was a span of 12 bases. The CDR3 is CASSLIGRYEQYF. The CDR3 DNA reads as TGTGCCAGCAGTTTGATAGGCCGCTACGAGCAGTACTTC.

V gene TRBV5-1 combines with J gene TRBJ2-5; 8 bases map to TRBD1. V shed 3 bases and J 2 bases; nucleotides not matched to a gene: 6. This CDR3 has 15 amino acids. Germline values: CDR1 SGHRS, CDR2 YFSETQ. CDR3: CASSSSGGPQETQYF. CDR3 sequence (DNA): TGCGCCAGCAGCTCCTCAGGGGGCCCTCAAGAGACCCAGTACTTC.

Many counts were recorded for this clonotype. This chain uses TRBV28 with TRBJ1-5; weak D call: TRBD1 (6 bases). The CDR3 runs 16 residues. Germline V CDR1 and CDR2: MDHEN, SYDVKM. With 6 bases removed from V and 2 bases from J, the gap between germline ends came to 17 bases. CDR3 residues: CASRLNRVSGNQPQHF. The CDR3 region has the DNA TGTGCCAGCAGGTTAAACAGGGTATCTGGCAATCAGCCCCAGCATTTT.